The source of this T cell receptor (beta chain) is a study of CD8 T cells in ankylosing spondylitis. Study findings and constraints: Clones linked to disease, bearing a CD8+ phenotype, were relatively rare in peripheral blood.

This CDR3 is built from 10 residues. V was pared by 8 bases and J by 7 bases, with 6 bases between. This clonotype has ten or more counts. Its target is not known. Molecular-barcoded quantitative 5'-RACE produced these TCR beta libraries. MiXCR was run by TCRdb on the 5' RACE reads, yielding one entry per CDR3 protein. The sample records 150,000 to 250,000 distinct CDR3 sequences, roughly 13% being singletons. The sample comprised blood, either unsorted or a sorted T cell fraction (not recorded which). This chain joins TRBV12-3 or TRBV12-4 and TRBJ2-1; no firm D call. The receptor comes from a male donor with ankylosing spondylitis or in good health (not recorded which). This CDR3 reads CASGMNEQFF. CDR3 DNA: TGTGCCAGCGGTATGAATGAGCAGTTCTTC.